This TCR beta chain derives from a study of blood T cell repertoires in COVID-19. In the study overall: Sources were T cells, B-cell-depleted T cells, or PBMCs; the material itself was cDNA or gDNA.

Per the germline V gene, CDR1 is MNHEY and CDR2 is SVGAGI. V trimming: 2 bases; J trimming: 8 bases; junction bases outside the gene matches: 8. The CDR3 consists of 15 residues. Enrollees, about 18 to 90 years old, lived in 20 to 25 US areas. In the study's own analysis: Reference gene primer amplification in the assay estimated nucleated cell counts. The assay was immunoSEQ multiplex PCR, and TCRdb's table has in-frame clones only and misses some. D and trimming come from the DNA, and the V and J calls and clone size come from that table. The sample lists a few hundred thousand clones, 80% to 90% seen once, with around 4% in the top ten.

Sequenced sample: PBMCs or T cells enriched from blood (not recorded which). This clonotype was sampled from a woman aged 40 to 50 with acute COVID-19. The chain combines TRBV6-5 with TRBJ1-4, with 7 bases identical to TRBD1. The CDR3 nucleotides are TGTGCCAGCAGTTACCAACAGGGGAGCAGCGAAAAACTGTTTTTT. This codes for CASSYQQGSSEKLFF.